Many counts were recorded for the clone carrying this T cell receptor beta chain. The data originate from a study of Graves' ophthalmopathy and Graves' hyperthyroidism. V was clipped by 4 bases and J by 6 bases, with 19 bases between them. Germline V gene lookup returns CDR1 SGHRS and CDR2 YFSETQ. The CDR3 sequence is 15 residues long. Amplification targeted the TCR beta CDR3 regions, with RNA transcripts as the source material. RT-PCR with HTBI primers came first, then second-round multiplex PCR. TCRdb used MiXCR to reprocess the multiplex PCR reads, holding one entry per CDR3 protein. In the table there are approximately 460,000 distinct CDR3 sequences, roughly 14% of which are singletons.

The clonotype originates from a woman in her 30s with Graves' ophthalmopathy. The genes are TRBV5-1 and TRBJ2-5; D is possibly TRBD1 (6 bases). Sequenced: blood. The CDR3 DNA is TGCGCCAGCAGCCCCTATGGCCGGGACACGAAGACCCAGTACTTC. Translated: CASSPYGRDTKTQYF.